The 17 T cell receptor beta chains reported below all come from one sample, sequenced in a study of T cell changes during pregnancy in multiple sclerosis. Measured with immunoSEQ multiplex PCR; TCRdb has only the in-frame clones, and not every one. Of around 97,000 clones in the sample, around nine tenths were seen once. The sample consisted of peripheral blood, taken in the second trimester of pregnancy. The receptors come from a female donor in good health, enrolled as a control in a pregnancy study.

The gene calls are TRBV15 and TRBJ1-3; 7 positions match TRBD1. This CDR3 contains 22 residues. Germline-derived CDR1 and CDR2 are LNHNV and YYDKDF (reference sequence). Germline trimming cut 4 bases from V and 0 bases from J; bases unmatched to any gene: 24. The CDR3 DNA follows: TGTGCCACCAGCATGTCCCGCTTAGGACAGGTCCTTACCTTAGGCTCTGGAAACACCATATATTTT. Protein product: CATSMSRLGQVLTLGSGNTIYF.

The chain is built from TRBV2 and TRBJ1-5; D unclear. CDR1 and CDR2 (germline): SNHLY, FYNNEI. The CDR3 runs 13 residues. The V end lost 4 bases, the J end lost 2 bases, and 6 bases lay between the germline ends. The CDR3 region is CASSVSGNQPQHF. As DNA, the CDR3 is TGTGCCAGCAGTGTCAGCGGCAATCAGCCCCAGCATTTT. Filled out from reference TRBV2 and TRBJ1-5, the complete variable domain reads EPEVTQTPSHQVTQMGQEVILRCVPISNHLYFYWYRQILGQKVEFLVSFYNNEISEKSEIFDDQFSVERPDGSNFTLKIRSTKLEDSAMYFCASSVSGNQPQHFGDGTRLSIL.

CDR3 nucleotide sequence: TGTGCCAGCAGTGAAGCGGGCTCGGGACAGGGGTACAATGAGCAGTTCTTC. The encoded protein is CASSEAGSGQGYNEQFF. This sequence joins TRBV2 and TRBJ2-1; 10 nucleotides align to TRBD1. CDR3 length: 17 amino acids. V lost 0 bases, J lost 4 bases, and 6 bases stayed unmatched. The V gene's germline CDR1 is SNHLY and CDR2 FYNNEI.

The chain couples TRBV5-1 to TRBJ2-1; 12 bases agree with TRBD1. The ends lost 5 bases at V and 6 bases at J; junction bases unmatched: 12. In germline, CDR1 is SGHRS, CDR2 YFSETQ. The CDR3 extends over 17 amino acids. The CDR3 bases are TGCGCCAGCAGACCGGGACAGGGGGCTCGTTGGGTCAATGAGCAGTTCTTC. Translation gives CASRPGQGARWVNEQFF.

The CDR3 sequence is CAISGGLAGTSLYNEQFF. In DNA form, the CDR3 reads TGTGCCATCAGTGGAGGGCTAGCGGGAACCTCTCTCTACAATGAGCAGTTCTTC. The chain recombines TRBV10-3 with TRBJ2-1; 9 bases line up with TRBD2. CDR1 and CDR2 (germline): ENHRY, SYGVKD. There are 18 residues in the CDR3. J lost 3 bases, V lost 4 bases, and 13 bases had no gene match.

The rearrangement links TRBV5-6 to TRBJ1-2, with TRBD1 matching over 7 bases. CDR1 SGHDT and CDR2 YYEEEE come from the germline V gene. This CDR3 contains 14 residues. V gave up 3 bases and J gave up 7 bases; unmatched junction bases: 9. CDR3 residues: CASSSFPDRAGYTF. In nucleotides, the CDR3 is TGTGCCAGCAGCTCCTTTCCCGACAGGGCTGGCTACACCTTC. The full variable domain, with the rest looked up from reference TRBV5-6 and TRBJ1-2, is DAGVTQSPTHLIKTRGQQVTLRCSPKSGHDTVSWYQQALGQGPQFIFQYYEEEERQRGNFPDRFSGHQFPNYSSELNVNALLLGDSALYLCASSSFPDRAGYTFGSGTRLTVV.

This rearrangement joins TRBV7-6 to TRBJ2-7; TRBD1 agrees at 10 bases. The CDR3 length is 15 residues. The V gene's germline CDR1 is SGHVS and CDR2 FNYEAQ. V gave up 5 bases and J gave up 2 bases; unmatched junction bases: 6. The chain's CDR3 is CASSPGTGETYEQYF. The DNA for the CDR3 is TGTGCCAGCAGCCCAGGGACAGGGGAGACCTACGAGCAGTACTTC.

CDR3 residues: CALRQLDSYEQYF. In DNA form, the CDR3 reads TGTGCCTTGCGACAACTCGACTCCTACGAGCAGTACTTC. V and J are TRBV6-1 and TRBJ2-7; no reliable D call. Looked up from germline, CDR1 is MNHNS and CDR2 is SASEGT. This CDR3 is 13 amino acids long. The V end lost 11 bases, the J end lost 0 bases, and 14 bases lay between the germline ends.

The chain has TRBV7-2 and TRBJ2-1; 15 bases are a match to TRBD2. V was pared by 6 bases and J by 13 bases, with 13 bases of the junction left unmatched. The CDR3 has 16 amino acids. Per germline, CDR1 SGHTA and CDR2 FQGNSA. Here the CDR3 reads CASSPDGTSGRRYQFF. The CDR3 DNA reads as TGTGCCAGCAGTCCCGACGGGACTAGCGGGAGGAGGTACCAGTTCTTC.

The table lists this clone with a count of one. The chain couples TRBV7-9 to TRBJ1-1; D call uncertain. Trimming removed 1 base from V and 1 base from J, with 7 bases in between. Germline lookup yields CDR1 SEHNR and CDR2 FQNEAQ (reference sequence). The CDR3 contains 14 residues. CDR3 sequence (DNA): TGTGCCAGCAGCTTAGATTCTTCGAACACTGAAGCTTTCTTT. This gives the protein CASSLDSSNTEAFF.

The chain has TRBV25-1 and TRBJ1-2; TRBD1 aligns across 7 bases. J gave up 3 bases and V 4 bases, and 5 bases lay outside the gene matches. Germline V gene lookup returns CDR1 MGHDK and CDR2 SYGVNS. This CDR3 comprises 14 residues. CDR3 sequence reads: CASSAGGGYYGYTF. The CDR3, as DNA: TGTGCCAGCAGTGCAGGGGGAGGTTACTATGGCTACACCTTC.

CDR3 nucleotides: TGTGCCAGCAGCAGTATGGACAGGGTCCACGAGCAGTACTTC. Translating it yields CASSSMDRVHEQYF. V usage is TRBV5-5 and J usage is TRBJ2-7, with 8 bases matching TRBD1. The V gene's germline CDR1 is SGHKS and CDR2 YYEKEE (reference sequence). The CDR3 is made up of 14 amino acids. The junction had 8 bases not matched to a gene; V was cut back by 4 bases and J by 5 bases.

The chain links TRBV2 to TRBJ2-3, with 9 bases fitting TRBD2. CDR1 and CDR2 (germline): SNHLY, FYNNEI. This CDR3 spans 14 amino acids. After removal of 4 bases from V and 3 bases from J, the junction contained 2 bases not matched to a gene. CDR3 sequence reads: CASSGLAATDTQYF. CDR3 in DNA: TGTGCCAGCAGTGGACTAGCGGCGACAGATACGCAGTATTTT. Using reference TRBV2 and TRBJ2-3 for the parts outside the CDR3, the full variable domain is EPEVTQTPSHQVTQMGQEVILRCVPISNHLYFYWYRQILGQKVEFLVSFYNNEISEKSEIFDDQFSVERPDGSNFTLKIRSTKLEDSAMYFCASSGLAATDTQYFGPGTRLTVL.

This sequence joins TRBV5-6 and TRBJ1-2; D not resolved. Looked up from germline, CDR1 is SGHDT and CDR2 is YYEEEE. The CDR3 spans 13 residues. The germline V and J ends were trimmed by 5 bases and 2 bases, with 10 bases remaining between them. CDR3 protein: CASSLKRNYGYTF. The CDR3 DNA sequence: TGTGCCAGCAGTTTGAAGAGAAACTATGGCTACACCTTC.

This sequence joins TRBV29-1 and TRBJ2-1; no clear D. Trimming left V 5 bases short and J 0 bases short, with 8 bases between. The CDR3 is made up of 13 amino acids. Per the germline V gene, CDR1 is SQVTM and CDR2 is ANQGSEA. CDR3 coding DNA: TGCAGCGTTATGACAAGCTCCTACAATGAGCAGTTCTTC. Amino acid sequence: CSVMTSSYNEQFF.

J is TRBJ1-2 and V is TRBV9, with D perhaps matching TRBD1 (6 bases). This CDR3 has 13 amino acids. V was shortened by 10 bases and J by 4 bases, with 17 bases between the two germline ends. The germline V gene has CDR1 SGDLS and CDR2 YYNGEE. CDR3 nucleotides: TGTGCCTGTTCAGGGGTCCCTTTCTATGGCTACACCTTC. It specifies CACSGVPFYGYTF.

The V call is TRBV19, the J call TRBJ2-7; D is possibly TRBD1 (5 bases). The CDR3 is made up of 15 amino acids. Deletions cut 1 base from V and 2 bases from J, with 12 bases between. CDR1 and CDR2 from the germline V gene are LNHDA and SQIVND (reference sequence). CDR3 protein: CASSIVGDGAYEQYF. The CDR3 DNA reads TGTGCCAGTAGTATAGTAGGGGATGGAGCCTACGAGCAGTACTTC.